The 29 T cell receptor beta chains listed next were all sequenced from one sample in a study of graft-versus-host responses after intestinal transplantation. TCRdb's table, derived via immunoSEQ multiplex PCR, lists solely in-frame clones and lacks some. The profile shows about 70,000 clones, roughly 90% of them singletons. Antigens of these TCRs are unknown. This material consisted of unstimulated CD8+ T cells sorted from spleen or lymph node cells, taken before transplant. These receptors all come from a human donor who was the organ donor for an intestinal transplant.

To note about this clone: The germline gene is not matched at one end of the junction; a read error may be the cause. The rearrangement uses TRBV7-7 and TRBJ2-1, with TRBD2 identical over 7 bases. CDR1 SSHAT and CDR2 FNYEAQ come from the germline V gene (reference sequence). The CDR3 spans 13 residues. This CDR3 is CASSLARGGEQFF. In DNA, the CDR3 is TGTGCTAGCAGCTTAGCTCGGGGAGGGGAGCAGTTCTTC.

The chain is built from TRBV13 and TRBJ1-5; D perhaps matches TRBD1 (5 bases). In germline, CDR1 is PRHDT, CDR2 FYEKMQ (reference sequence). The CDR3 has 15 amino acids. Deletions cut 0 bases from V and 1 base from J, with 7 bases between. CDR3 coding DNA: TGTGCCAGCAGCTTAGGGGGGCAGAGCAATCAGCCCCAGCATTTT. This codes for CASSLGGQSNQPQHF.

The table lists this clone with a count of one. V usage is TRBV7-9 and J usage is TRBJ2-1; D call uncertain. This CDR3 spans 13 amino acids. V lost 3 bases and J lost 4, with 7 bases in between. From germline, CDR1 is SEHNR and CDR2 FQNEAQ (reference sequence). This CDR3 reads CASSFSEYNEQFF. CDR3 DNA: TGTGCCAGCAGCTTCAGCGAGTACAATGAGCAGTTCTTC.

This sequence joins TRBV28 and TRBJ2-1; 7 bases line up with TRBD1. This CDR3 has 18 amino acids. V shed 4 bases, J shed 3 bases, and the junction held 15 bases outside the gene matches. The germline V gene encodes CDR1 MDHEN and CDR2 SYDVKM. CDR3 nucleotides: TGTGCCAGCAGTTCGCCGAGCCGGTACCGGGACAGCTACAATGAGCAGTTCTTC. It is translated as CASSSPSRYRDSYNEQFF. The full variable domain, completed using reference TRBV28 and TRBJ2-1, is DVKVTQSSRYLVKRTGEKVFLECVQDMDHENMFWYRQDPGLGLRLIYFSYDVKMKEKGDIPEGYSVSREKKERFSLILESASTNQTSMYLCASSSPSRYRDSYNEQFFGPGTRLTVL.

In nucleotides, the CDR3 is TGTGCCAGCAGTGACAGGGACACTCCCTACGAGCAGTACGTC. Translating gives CASSDRDTPYEQYV. The rearrangement uses TRBV6-1 and TRBJ2-7; possible D gene TRBD1, 6 bases. Germline assignment: CDR1 MNHNS and CDR2 SASEGT. V was pared by 3 bases and J by 2 bases, with 11 bases between. The CDR3 runs 14 residues.

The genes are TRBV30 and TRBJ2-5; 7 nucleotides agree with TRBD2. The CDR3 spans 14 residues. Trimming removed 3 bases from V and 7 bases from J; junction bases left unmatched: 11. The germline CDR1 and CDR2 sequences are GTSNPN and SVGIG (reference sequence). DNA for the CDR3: TGTGCCTGGAGCGGGGGAGCGGGGTATGGGACCCAGTACTTC. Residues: CAWSGGAGYGTQYF.

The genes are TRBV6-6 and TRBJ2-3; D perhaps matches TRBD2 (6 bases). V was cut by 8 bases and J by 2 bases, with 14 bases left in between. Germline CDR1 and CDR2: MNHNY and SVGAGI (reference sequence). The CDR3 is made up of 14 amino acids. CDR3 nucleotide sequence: TGTGCCAGCCGGGTGGGGGGACTCACAGATACGCAGTATTTT. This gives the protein CASRVGGLTDTQYF.

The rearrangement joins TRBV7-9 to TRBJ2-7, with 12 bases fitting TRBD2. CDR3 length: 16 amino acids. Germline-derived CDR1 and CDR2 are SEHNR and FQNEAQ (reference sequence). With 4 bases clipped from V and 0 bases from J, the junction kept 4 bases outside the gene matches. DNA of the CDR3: TGTGCCAGCAGCTCCGGACTAGCGGGGACCTCCTACGAGCAGTACGTC. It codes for CASSSGLAGTSYEQYV.

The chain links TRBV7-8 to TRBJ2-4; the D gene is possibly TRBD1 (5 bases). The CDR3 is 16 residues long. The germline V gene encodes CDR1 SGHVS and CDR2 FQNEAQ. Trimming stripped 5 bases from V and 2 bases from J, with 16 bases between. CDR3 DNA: TGTGCCAGCAGCCGACTCGCCAGGGTCTCCAAAAACATTCAGTACTTC. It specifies CASSRLARVSKNIQYF.

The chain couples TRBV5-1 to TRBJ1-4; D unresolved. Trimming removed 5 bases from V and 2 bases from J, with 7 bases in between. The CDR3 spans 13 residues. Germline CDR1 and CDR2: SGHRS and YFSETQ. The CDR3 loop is CASRSPTNEKLFF. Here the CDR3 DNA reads TGCGCCAGCAGGTCCCCTACTAATGAAAAACTGTTTTTT.

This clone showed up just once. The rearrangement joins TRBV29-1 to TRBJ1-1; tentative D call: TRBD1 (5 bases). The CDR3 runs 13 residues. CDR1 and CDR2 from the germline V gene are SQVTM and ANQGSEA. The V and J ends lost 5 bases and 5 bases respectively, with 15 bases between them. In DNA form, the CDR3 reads TGCAGCGTTCTAGGGATTAACAGGACTGAAGCTTTCTTT. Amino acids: CSVLGINRTEAFF.

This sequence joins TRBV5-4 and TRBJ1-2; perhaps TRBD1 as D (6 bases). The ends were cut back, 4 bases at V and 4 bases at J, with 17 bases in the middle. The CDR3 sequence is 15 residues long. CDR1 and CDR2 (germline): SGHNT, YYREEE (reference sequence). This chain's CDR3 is CASSPVGGLLYGYTF. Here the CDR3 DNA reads TGTGCCAGCAGCCCCGTTGGGGGCCTCCTCTATGGCTACACCTTC.

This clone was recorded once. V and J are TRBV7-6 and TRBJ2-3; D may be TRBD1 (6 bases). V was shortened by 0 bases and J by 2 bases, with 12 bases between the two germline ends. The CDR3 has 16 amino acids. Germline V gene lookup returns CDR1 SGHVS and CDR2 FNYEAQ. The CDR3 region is CASSLARGGVTDTQYF. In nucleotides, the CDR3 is TGTGCCAGCAGCTTAGCCAGAGGGGGAGTCACAGATACGCAGTATTTT.

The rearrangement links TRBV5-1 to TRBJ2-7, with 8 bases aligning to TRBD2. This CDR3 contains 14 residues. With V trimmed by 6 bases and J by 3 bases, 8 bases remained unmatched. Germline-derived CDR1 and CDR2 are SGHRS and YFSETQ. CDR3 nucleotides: TGCGCCAGCAAAGCGGGACTAGGAAGCTACGAGCAGTACGTC. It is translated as CASKAGLGSYEQYV.

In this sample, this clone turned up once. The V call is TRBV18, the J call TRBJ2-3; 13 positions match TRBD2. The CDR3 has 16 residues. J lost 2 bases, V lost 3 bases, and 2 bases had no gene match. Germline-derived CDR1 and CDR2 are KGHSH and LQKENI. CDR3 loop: CASSPTSGGNTDTQYF. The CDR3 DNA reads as TGTGCCAGCTCACCGACTAGCGGGGGGAACACAGATACGCAGTATTTT.

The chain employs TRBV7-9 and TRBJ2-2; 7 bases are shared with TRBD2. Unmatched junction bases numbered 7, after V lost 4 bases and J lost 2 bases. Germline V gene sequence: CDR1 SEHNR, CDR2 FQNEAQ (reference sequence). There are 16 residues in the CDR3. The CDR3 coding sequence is TGTGCCAGCAGCTACGGCGGGGGAGGAAACACCGGGGAGCTGTTTTTT. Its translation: CASSYGGGGNTGELFF. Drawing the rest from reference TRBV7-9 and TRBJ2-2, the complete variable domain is DTGVSQNPRHKITKRGQNVTFRCDPISEHNRLYWYRQTLGQGPEFLTYFQNEAQLEKSRLLSDRFSAERPKGSFSTLEIQRTEQGDSAMYLCASSYGGGGNTGELFFGEGSRLTVL.

The CDR3 region is CASSLGLAGGPSDTQYF. CDR3 nucleotide sequence: TGTGCCAGCAGCTTGGGACTAGCGGGGGGGCCATCAGATACGCAGTATTTT. The rearrangement joins TRBV7-6 to TRBJ2-3; 16 bases are a match to TRBD2. This CDR3 contains 17 residues. Germline-derived CDR1 and CDR2 are SGHVS and FNYEAQ. V was pared by 3 bases and J by 4 bases, with 4 bases of the junction left unmatched.

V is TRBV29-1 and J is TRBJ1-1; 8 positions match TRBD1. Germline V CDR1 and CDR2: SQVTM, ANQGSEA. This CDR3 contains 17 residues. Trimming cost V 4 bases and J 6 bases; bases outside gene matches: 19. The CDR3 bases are TGCAGCGTTGCCCCTAGAGGGGTGGACAGGGTGGGCGCTGAAGCTTTCTTT. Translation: CSVAPRGVDRVGAEAFF.

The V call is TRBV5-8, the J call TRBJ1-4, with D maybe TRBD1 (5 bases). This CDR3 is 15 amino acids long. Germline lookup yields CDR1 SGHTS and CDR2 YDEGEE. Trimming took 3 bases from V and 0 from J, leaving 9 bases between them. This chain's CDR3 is CASSSDSTTNEKLFF. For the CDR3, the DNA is TGTGCCAGCAGCTCAGACAGTACAACTAATGAAAAACTGTTTTTT.

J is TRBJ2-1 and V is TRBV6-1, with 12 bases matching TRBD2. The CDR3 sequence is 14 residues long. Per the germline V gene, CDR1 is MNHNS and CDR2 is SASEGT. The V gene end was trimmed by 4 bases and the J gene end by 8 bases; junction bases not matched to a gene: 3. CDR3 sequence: CASSGLAGGDEQFF. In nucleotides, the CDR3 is TGTGCCAGCAGTGGTCTAGCGGGGGGGGATGAGCAGTTCTTC.

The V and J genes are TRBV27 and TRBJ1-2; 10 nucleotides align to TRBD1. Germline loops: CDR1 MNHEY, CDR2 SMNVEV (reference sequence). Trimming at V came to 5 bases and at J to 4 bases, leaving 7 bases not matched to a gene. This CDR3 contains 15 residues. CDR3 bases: TGTGCCAGCAGTCCCGGGACAGGGGCGACCTATGGCTACACCTTC. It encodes CASSPGTGATYGYTF.

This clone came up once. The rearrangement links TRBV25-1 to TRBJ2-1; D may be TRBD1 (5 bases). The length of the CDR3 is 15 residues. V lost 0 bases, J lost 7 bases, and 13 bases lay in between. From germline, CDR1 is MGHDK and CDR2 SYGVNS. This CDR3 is CASSEYSGAMNEQFF. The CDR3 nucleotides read TGTGCCAGCAGTGAATATTCTGGGGCTATGAATGAGCAGTTCTTC.

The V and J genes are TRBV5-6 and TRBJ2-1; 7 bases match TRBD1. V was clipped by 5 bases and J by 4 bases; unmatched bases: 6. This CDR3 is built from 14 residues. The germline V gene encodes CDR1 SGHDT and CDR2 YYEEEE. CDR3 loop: CASSTRDSYNEQFF. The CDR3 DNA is TGTGCCAGCAGTACACGGGACAGTTACAATGAGCAGTTCTTC.

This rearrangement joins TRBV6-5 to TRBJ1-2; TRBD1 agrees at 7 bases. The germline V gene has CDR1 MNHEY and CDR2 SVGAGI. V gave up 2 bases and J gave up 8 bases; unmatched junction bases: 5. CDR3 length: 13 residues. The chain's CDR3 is CASSYQGGDGYTF. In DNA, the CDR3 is TGTGCCAGCAGTTACCAAGGGGGCGACGGCTACACCTTC.

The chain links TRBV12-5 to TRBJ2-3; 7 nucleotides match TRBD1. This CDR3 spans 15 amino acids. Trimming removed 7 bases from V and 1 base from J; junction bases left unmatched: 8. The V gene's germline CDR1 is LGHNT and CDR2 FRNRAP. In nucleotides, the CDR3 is TGTGCTAGTGCCAAGGGACAGTTTGGCACAGATACGCAGTATTTT. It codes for CASAKGQFGTDTQYF.

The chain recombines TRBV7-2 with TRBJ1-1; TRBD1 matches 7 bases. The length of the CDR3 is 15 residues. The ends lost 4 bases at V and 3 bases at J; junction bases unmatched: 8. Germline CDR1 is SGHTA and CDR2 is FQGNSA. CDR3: CASSYDRVDDTEAFF. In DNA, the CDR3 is TGTGCCAGCAGCTATGACAGGGTAGATGACACTGAAGCTTTCTTT.

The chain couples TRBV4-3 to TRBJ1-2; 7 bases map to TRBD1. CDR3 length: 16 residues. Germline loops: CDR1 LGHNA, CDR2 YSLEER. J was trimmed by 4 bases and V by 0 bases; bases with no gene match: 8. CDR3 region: CASSQDSDRPFYGYTF. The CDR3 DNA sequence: TGCGCCAGCAGCCAAGATTCGGACAGGCCCTTCTATGGCTACACCTTC.

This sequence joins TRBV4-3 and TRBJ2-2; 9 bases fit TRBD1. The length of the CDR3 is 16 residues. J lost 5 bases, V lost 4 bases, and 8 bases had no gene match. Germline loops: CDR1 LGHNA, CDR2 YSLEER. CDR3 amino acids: CASSRWTGVWTGELFF. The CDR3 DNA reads TGCGCCAGCAGCCGATGGACAGGGGTTTGGACCGGGGAGCTGTTTTTT.

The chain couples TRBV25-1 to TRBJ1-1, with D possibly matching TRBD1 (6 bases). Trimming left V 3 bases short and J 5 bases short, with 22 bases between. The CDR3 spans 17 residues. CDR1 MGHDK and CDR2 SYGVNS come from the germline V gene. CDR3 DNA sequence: TGTGCCAGCAGTGATCTGACTCGGGACACAACGGGGACTGAAGCTTTCTTT. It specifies CASSDLTRDTTGTEAFF.